The present TCR beta chain was sequenced within a study of blood T cell repertoires in COVID-19. Study in general: Acute-phase and convalescent COVID-19 samples originated in the United States, Italy and Spain. T cells, B-cell-depleted T cells, or PBMCs supplied cDNA or gDNA.

The CDR3 length is 14 residues. V lost 6 bases, J lost 2 bases, and 6 bases stayed unmatched. Germline V CDR1 and CDR2: MNHEY, SVGAGI. Cohort assignment relied on participant-reported clinical history. This clone was recorded once. Authors' analysis steps: It was from reference gene primer amplification that nucleated cell counts were estimated. Profiling relied on immunoSEQ multiplex PCR, and the TCRdb table lists in-frame clones only, not all of them. V, J and clone size reflect that table, while D and trimming were determined from the DNA. The table has 120,000 to 150,000 clones, 84% seen once. The chain uses TRBV6-5 and TRBJ1-2, with 7 bases fitting TRBD1. The source is a middle-aged man with acute COVID-19. Material: PBMCs or T cells enriched from blood (not recorded which). In DNA, the CDR3 is TGTGCCAGCAGCTCTCCGACAGGGAACTATGGCTACACCTTC. Translation gives CASSSPTGNYGYTF.